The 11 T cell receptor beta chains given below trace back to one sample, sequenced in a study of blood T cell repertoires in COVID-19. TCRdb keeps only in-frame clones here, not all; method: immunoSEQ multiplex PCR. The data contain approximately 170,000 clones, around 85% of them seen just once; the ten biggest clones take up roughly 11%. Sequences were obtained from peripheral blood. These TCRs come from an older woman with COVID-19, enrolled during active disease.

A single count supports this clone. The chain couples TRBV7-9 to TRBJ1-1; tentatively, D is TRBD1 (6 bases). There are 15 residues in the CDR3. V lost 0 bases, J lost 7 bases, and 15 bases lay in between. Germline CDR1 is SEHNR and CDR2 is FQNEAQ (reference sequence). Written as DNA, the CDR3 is TGTGCCAGCAGCTTAGCGGAAGTTAGACAGGTTGAAGCTTTCTTT. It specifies CASSLAEVRQVEAFF.

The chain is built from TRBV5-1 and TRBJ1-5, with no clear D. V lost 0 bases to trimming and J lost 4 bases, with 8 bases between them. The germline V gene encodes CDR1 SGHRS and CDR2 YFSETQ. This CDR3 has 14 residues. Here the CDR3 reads CASSLGATNQPQHF. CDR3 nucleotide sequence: TGCGCCAGCAGCTTGGGCGCGACTAATCAGCCCCAGCATTTT. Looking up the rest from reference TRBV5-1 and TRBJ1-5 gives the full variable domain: KAGVTQTPRYLIKTRGQQVTLSCSPISGHRSVSWYQQTPGQGLQFLFEYFSETQRNKGNFPGRFSGRQFSNSRSEMNVSTLELGDSALYLCASSLGATNQPQHFGDGTRLSIL.

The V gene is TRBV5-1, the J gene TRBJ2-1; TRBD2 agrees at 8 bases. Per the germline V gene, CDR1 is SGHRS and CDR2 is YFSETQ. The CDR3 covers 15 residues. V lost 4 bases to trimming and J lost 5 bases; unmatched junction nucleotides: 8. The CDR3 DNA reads TGCGCCAGCAGCACTCGACTAGCGTACAACAATGAGCAGTTCTTC. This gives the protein CASSTRLAYNNEQFF. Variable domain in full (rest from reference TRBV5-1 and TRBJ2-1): KAGVTQTPRYLIKTRGQQVTLSCSPISGHRSVSWYQQTPGQGLQFLFEYFSETQRNKGNFPGRFSGRQFSNSRSEMNVSTLELGDSALYLCASSTRLAYNNEQFFGPGTRLTVL.

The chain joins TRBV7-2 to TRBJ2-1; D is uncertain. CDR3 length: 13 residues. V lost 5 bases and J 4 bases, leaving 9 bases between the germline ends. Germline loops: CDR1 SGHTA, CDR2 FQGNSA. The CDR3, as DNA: TGTGCCAGCAGCACGACACCGTACAATGAGCAGTTCTTC. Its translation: CASSTTPYNEQFF.

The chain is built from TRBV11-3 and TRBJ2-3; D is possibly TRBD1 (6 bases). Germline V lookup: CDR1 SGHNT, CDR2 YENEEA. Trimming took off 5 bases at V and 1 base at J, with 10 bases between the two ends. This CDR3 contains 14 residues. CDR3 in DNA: TGTGCCAGCAGCCTCCGGACAGGCACAGATACGCAGTATTTT. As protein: CASSLRTGTDTQYF.

The CDR3 region has the DNA TGTGCCAGCAGTTTAGTGTCTAGCGGGGGTGAGCAGTTCTTC. Residues: CASSLVSSGGEQFF. J is TRBJ2-1 and V is TRBV27; 10 positions match TRBD2. With V trimmed by 2 bases and J by 9 bases, 4 bases remained unmatched. This CDR3 comprises 14 residues. Germline V gene data show CDR1 as MNHEY and CDR2 as SMNVEV (reference sequence).

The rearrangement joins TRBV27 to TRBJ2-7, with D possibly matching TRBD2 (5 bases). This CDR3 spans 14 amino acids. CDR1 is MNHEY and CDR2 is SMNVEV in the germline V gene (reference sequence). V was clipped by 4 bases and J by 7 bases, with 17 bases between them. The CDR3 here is CASSSRTLIREQYF. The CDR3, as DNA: TGTGCCAGCAGTTCCCGGACTCTTATTAGGGAGCAGTACTTC.

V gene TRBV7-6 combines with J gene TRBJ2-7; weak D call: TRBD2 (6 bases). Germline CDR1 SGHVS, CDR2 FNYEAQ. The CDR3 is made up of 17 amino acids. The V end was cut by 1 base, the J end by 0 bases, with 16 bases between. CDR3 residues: CASSLVGGTESSYEQYF. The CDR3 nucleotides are TGTGCCAGCAGCTTAGTTGGGGGGACTGAGAGCTCCTACGAGCAGTACTTC. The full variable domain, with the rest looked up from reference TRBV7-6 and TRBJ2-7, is GAGVSQSPRYKVTKRGQDVALRCDPISGHVSLYWYRQALGQGPEFLTYFNYEAQQDKSGLPNDRFSAERPEGSISTLTIQRTEQRDSAMYRCASSLVGGTESSYEQYFGPGTRLTVT.

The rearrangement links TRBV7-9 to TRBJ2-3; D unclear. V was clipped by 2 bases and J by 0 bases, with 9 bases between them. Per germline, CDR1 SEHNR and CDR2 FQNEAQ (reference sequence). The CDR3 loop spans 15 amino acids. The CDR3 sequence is CASSLPGASTDTQYF. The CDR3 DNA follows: TGTGCCAGCAGCTTACCCGGAGCTAGCACAGATACGCAGTATTTT.

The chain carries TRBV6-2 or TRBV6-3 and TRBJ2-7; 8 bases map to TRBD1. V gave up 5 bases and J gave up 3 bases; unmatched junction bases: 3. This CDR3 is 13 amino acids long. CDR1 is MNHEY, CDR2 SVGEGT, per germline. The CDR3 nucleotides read TGTGCCAGCAGTACCGGGACAGGCTACGAGCAGTACTTC. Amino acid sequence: CASSTGTGYEQYF.

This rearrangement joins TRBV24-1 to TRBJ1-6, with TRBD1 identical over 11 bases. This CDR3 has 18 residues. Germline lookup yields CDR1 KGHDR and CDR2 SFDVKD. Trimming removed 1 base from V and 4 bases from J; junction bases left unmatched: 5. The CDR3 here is CATSDFGGQGAYNSPLHF. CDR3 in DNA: TGTGCCACCAGTGATTTTGGTGGACAGGGGGCTTATAATTCACCCCTCCACTTT.